This T cell receptor beta chain was retrieved from a study of blood T cell repertoires in COVID-19. Study context: Researchers got acute and convalescent COVID-19 samples from the United States, Italy and Spain.

In the original workflow: Counts of nucleated cells, estimated from reference gene primer amplification, were obtained. Assay: immunoSEQ multiplex PCR; the TCRdb copy retains only in-frame clones and omits some. Clone size and the V and J calls come from that table; the DNA yielded D and trimming. The sample has some 220,000 clones, roughly 85% seen once. This clone has just a few counts. Germline V gene lookup returns CDR1 SGHVS and CDR2 FQNEAQ. CDR3 length equals 17 residues. Trimming took off 5 bases at V and 5 bases at J, with 21 bases between the two ends. Sequencing used peripheral blood. The sequence was collected from a man over 45 with COVID-19, enrolled during active disease. This sequence joins TRBV7-8 and TRBJ2-2; D may be TRBD2 (7 bases). For the CDR3, the DNA is TGTGCCAGCAGCCAGCTAACGGGGGGAAGGGGGACCGGGGAGCTGTTTTTT. As protein: CASSQLTGGRGTGELFF.